This T cell receptor beta chain came from a study of blood T cell repertoires in COVID-19. V gave up 5 bases and J gave up 9 bases, with 11 bases separating them. Germline CDR1 is SEHNR and CDR2 is FQNEAQ (reference sequence). This CDR3 is built from 11 residues. Assay used: immunoSEQ multiplex PCR; TCRdb lists only in-frame clones, some missing. This table holds approximately 52,000 clones, roughly 90% found once. This chain links TRBV7-9 with TRBJ2-7, with D tentatively TRBD2 (5 bases). The material sequenced was peripheral blood. This sequence originates from a human donor with active COVID-19. The donor label of this sample is uncertain. The CDR3 DNA follows: TGTGCCAGCAGCCAAGTCGAGGGGCAGTACTTC. Residues: CASSQVEGQYF.